This TCR beta chain is from a study of blood T cells in healthy people across ages (dated by TCRdb to between 2014 and 2017). Regarding the research as a whole: Template switching captured roughly one uniquely barcoded TCR beta cDNA molecule per two T cells in model experiments. Four age groups were formed from the donors: young (average approximately 15 years), middle-aged (more than 35), aged (62) and long-lived (82). The study analyzed two additional independent replicas of 1 million unique cDNA reads from the same blood draw for two donors, one aged 18 to 30 and one aged 80 or older. Age-related changes in TCR beta repertoire diversity were measured in the study by deep sequencing normalized with unique cDNA molecular identifiers. To avoid experimental bias, donors of different ages were spread randomly across the sequencing lanes. Results and caveats for the whole study, not just this receptor: Total diversity estimates from one million sequenced T cells were considered lower bounds and underestimates. Compared with the aged group, more naive CD4+ T cells, fewer expanded clones and increased TCR diversity were shown by the long-lived group, suggesting age selection. As age increased, observed TCR beta diversity per million T cells dropped in a roughly linear way, and a significant reduction was already evident by age 40. The CMV infection status of donors was not known, potentially confounding age-related changes in expanded clonotypes. Since profiling was done on bulk unsorted PBMCs, naive and antigen-experienced compartments could not be conclusively compared. Observed TCR beta diversity correlated strongly with the percentage of naive T cells measured by flow cytometry.

Here V drops 3 bases and J drops 5 bases, and the junction holds 14 bases not matched to any gene. In the germline V gene, CDR1 corresponds to MDHEN and CDR2 to SYDVKM. The CDR3 runs 17 residues from the cysteine to the phenylalanine. The sequence is cut down to CDR3 DNA, 51 bases in frame from base 1. The donors were roughly 39 Caucasian individuals from Russia, aged roughly 6 to 90 years, who were systemically healthy. Each donor gave ten milliliters of peripheral blood, drawn into EDTA-treated Vacutainer tubes. PBMCs were isolated by Ficoll-Paque density-gradient centrifugation, with at least 6 million obtained per sample. Total RNA, at least 6 micrograms per sample, was extracted from PBMCs with Trizol reagent. For every donor, flow cytometry on a PBMC aliquot measured the percentage of naive CD45RAhigh/CD27high T cells. For this clonotype: It lacks a known antigen. Base-call qualities are not available, and no considerably larger clone is one nucleotide away.

Library preparation employed 5' RACE. Sequencing was performed on an Illumina HiSeq 2500. The second PCR ran for roughly 7 to 12 cycles and used a J-beta primer mix along with a sample-barcoded 5' primer. A unique molecular identifier was introduced onto each TCR beta cDNA molecule by a template-switch 5' adaptor carrying 12 random nucleotides. At least 2.5 million CDR3-containing paired-end reads were obtained from each sample. The Mint cDNA synthesis kit, primed by a TRBC-specific oligonucleotide, was used to synthesize first-strand cDNA from all RNA. Following uracil-DNA glycosylase treatment, all cDNA underwent a first 18-cycle PCR with the universal primers M1SS and BC2_uni_R. Per the original workflow: For normalization, 1 million high-quality reads were randomly selected from each sample, with every read carrying a distinct molecular identifier. Instead of being binned into consensus sequences, reads with shared molecular identifiers were discarded. MiTCR, set to a Q25 quality threshold and the strictest error-elimination algorithm, was used for CDR3 identification, clonotype clustering and error correction. Lower-bound total TCR beta diversity was estimated with a nonparametric unseen species model using Euler transformation. The raw public reads went through TCRdb reprocessing: fastp at Q25, MiXCR clone calling, in-frame beta chains kept. Every entry covers one CDR3 protein and lists the most common genes and DNA from its rows. The V and J calls and clone size are TCRdb's, not the authors'. The sample includes some 1.5 million distinct CDR3 sequences, with about 30% observed a single time. The ten largest clones capture approximately 7.7% of the sample.

The clonotype was recovered from a woman in her twenties or thirties in good health. Sequencing was done on a sample of blood. The chain uses TRBV28 and TRBJ1-1; 8 of the junction bases match TRBD1. The DNA sequence is given as TGTGCCAGCAGTTTGTTGGATGGACAGGGAGGAGAGACTGAAGCTTTCTTT. This encodes CASSLLDGQGGETEAFF.